These 27 T cell receptor beta chains were all obtained from the same sample, sequenced in a study of Tregs in tolerant kidney transplant recipients (dated by TCRdb to 2018 to 2020). The library relied on the immunoSEQ multiplex PCR assay. Sourced from immuneACCESS, this table was stored by TCRdb with only in-frame sequences that have V and J called. A share of the clones is absent; for the studies checked, an unresolved V gene accounts for under half, and the remainder has no known explanation. This sample is represented by roughly 80,000 clones; 95% to 98% of them were singletons. The top ten clones comprise 0.55% to 0.6% of the sample. The sample's time point label, in plain terms: blood sample drawn before combined kidney and bone marrow transplant. The sequencing used CD4+ T cells from blood, collected before the transplant. The receptors derive from a human donor who received a combined kidney and bone marrow transplant.

The rearrangement joins TRBV28 to TRBJ1-5; TRBD1 matches 7 bases. The CDR3 sequence is 15 residues long. Germline V gene data show CDR1 as MDHEN and CDR2 as SYDVKM. J lost 2 bases, V lost 2 bases, and 3 bases had no gene match. The CDR3 region is CASSLHRGGNQPQHF. CDR3 in DNA: TGTGCCAGCAGTTTACACAGGGGAGGCAATCAGCCCCAGCATTTT.

This chain joins TRBV28 and TRBJ1-3; D gene uncertain. V lost 3 bases, J lost 6 bases, and 12 bases lay in between. The CDR3 loop spans 14 amino acids. Germline V lookup: CDR1 MDHEN, CDR2 SYDVKM. The CDR3 region is CASSLSGGANTIYF. In DNA form, the CDR3 reads TGTGCCAGCAGTTTGTCCGGCGGCGCAAACACCATATATTTT.

The chain joins TRBV19 to TRBJ1-2; D gene unclear. From germline, CDR1 is LNHDA and CDR2 SQIVND (reference sequence). The CDR3 is 15 amino acids. Trimming left V 4 bases short and J 6 bases short, with 18 bases between. CDR3 residues: CASSTPGGAPHGYTF. DNA for the CDR3: TGTGCCAGTAGTACCCCCGGCGGAGCGCCCCATGGCTACACCTTC.

V gene TRBV6-5 combines with J gene TRBJ2-7; the match to TRBD1 covers 7 bases. V lost 5 bases, J lost 5 bases, and 3 bases stayed unmatched. The CDR3 sequence is 12 residues long. Germline V lookup: CDR1 MNHEY, CDR2 SVGAGI. The CDR3 coding sequence is TGTGCCAGCAGTCGGACAGGTAACGAGCAGTACTTC. It specifies CASSRTGNEQYF.

This chain connects TRBV27 to TRBJ2-3; D remains ambiguous. Deletions cut 6 bases from V and 2 bases from J, with 21 bases between. CDR3 size: 17 residues. Germline V gene sequence: CDR1 MNHEY, CDR2 SMNVEV (reference sequence). CDR3 nucleotide sequence: TGTGCCAGCAGCTTAGGCCCATATTTGGGCTACACAGATACGCAGTATTTT. Translation: CASSLGPYLGYTDTQYF.

This chain uses TRBV19 with TRBJ1-1; no clear D gene. Trimming left V 1 base short and J 8 bases short, with 5 bases between. Germline V gene sequence: CDR1 LNHDA, CDR2 SQIVND (reference sequence). This CDR3 contains 11 residues. CDR3 in DNA: TGTGCCAGTAGTATAGCAGTAGAAGCTTTCTTT. Translation: CASSIAVEAFF.

The chain has TRBV28 and TRBJ2-5; TRBD1 is a possible D gene (6 bases). Per the germline V gene, CDR1 is MDHEN and CDR2 is SYDVKM. V was clipped by 6 bases and J by 5 bases, with 16 bases between them. This CDR3 has 14 amino acids. CDR3 DNA: TGTGCCAGCAGCAGAACACAGGGTTGGGAGACCCAGTACTTC. Translated: CASSRTQGWETQYF.

V is TRBV11-1 and J is TRBJ1-3; D remains ambiguous. The germline V and J ends were trimmed by 8 bases and 0 bases, with 11 bases remaining between them. This CDR3 region has 14 residues. Germline-derived CDR1 and CDR2 are SGHAT and FQDESV (reference sequence). The CDR3 sequence is CASRRRSSGNTIYF. For the CDR3, the DNA is TGTGCCAGCCGGAGGAGGAGCTCTGGAAACACCATATATTTT.

The chain has TRBV10-2 and TRBJ1-4; D unclear. V lost 2 bases and J lost 2, with 12 bases in between. From germline, CDR1 is WSHSY and CDR2 SAAADI. The CDR3 is 16 residues long. CDR3 coding DNA: TGCGCCAGCAGTGAGGCTACCGCGGGGACTAATGAAAAACTGTTTTTT. Protein sequence: CASSEATAGTNEKLFF.

This chain uses TRBV28 with TRBJ1-2; a weak D match, TRBD1 (5 bases). The V end was cut by 10 bases, the J end by 4 bases, with 10 bases between. CDR3 length: 11 amino acids. CDR1 and CDR2 from the germline V gene are MDHEN and SYDVKM. Written as DNA, the CDR3 is TGTGCCATCACCCAGGGCTATGGCTACACCTTC. Translated: CAITQGYGYTF.

This rearrangement joins TRBV7-9 to TRBJ1-1; TRBD1 is a possible D gene (5 bases). The germline CDR1 and CDR2 sequences are SEHNR and FQNEAQ (reference sequence). V was clipped by 10 bases and J by 1 base, with 13 bases between them. This CDR3 contains 13 residues. Written as DNA, the CDR3 is TGTGCCACCAATGTTGACAGGAACACTGAAGCTTTCTTT. It is translated as CATNVDRNTEAFF.

The rearrangement uses TRBV19 and TRBJ2-3, with D perhaps TRBD1 (6 bases). CDR1 is LNHDA, CDR2 SQIVND, per germline (reference sequence). The length of the CDR3 is 14 residues. The germline V and J ends were trimmed by 4 bases and 3 bases, with 11 bases remaining between them. The CDR3 region has the DNA TGTGCCAGTAGTAACCCCGGACAGACAGATACGCAGTATTTT. Amino acids: CASSNPGQTDTQYF.

The CDR3 DNA follows: TGTGCCTGGGCTAGCGGGGTCTACAATGAGCAGTTCTTC. This sequence encodes CAWASGVYNEQFF. The genes are TRBV30 and TRBJ2-1; 9 bases agree with TRBD2. Germline lookup yields CDR1 GTSNPN and CDR2 SVGIG (reference sequence). With 5 bases clipped from V and 3 bases from J, the junction kept 2 bases outside the gene matches. The CDR3 contains 13 residues. Variable domain in full (rest from reference TRBV30 and TRBJ2-1): SQTIHQWPATLVQPVGSPLSLECTVEGTSNPNLYWYRQAAGRGLQLLFYSVGIGQISSEVPQNLSASRPQDRQFILSSKKLLLSDSGFYLCAWASGVYNEQFFGPGTRLTVL.

The J gene is TRBJ2-7, the V gene TRBV11-3; 12 bases fit TRBD2. The CDR3 sequence is 15 residues long. Germline V gene data show CDR1 as SGHNT and CDR2 as YENEEA. The trim removed 5 bases at V and 5 bases at J, leaving 7 bases unmatched. The CDR3 DNA follows: TGTGCCAGCAGCCCCGGGACTAGCGGGTTCGACGAGCAGTACTTC. This sequence encodes CASSPGTSGFDEQYF. Full variable domain (remainder filled in from reference TRBV11-3 and TRBJ2-7): EAGVVQSPRYKIIEKKQPVAFWCNPISGHNTLYWYLQNLGQGPELLIRYENEEAVDDSQLPKDRFSAERLKGVDSTLKIQPAELGDSAVYLCASSPGTSGFDEQYFGPGTRLTVT.

The chain couples TRBV7-2 to TRBJ2-1; no firm D call. The germline V and J ends were trimmed by 4 bases and 9 bases, with 16 bases remaining between them. Germline lookup yields CDR1 SGHTA and CDR2 FQGNSA. The CDR3 contains 14 residues. The chain's CDR3 is CASSYSWLDSEQFF. The CDR3, as DNA: TGTGCCAGCAGCTACTCCTGGCTAGATTCTGAGCAGTTCTTC.

This chain joins TRBV30 and TRBJ2-4; maybe TRBD1 (5 bases). V lost 4 bases and J 1 base, leaving 8 bases between the germline ends. CDR1 and CDR2 from the germline V gene are GTSNPN and SVGIG (reference sequence). This CDR3 comprises 13 residues. CDR3 sequence reads: CAWNKGAKNIQYF. DNA for the CDR3: TGTGCCTGGAACAAGGGGGCCAAAAACATTCAGTACTTC.

The chain recombines TRBV5-1 with TRBJ2-3; D is ambiguous. Trimming removed 0 bases at V and 6 bases at J, with 14 bases between. CDR3 length: 15 residues. Per germline, CDR1 SGHRS and CDR2 YFSETQ. The CDR3 sequence is CASSLVVPLEDTQYF. Written as DNA, the CDR3 is TGCGCCAGCAGCTTGGTAGTCCCTTTGGAGGATACGCAGTATTTT.

V gene TRBV18 combines with J gene TRBJ2-2; a possible D gene is TRBD1 (5 bases). Germline V gives CDR1 KGHSH, CDR2 LQKENI. The CDR3 contains 16 residues. Trimming removed 2 bases at V and 0 bases at J, with 10 bases between. CDR3 sequence reads: CASSPSGHSNTGELFF. DNA for the CDR3: TGTGCCAGCTCACCATCAGGGCACTCGAACACCGGGGAGCTGTTTTTT.

This rearrangement joins TRBV5-4 to TRBJ1-2; D perhaps matches TRBD1 (5 bases). Germline V gives CDR1 SGHNT, CDR2 YYREEE (reference sequence). V was trimmed by 5 bases and J by 3 bases, leaving 17 bases between them. The CDR3 is 15 amino acids. In DNA, the CDR3 is TGTGCCAGCAGGAGGAGGGGAGAGGTGGACTATGGCTACACCTTC. Translation gives CASRRRGEVDYGYTF.

The chain employs TRBV13 and TRBJ2-3; perhaps TRBD2 as D (7 bases). Germline values: CDR1 PRHDT, CDR2 FYEKMQ (reference sequence). This CDR3 has 16 residues. With 0 bases removed from V and 2 bases from J, the gap between germline ends came to 12 bases. CDR3 region: CASSLGRGGATDTQYF. The CDR3 DNA is TGTGCCAGCAGCTTAGGCAGGGGAGGGGCCACAGATACGCAGTATTTT.

This chain uses TRBV6-6 with TRBJ1-6; weak D call: TRBD1 (6 bases). CDR3 size: 14 residues. Trimming shortened V by 6 bases and J by 5 bases, and 11 bases separated the two germline ends. The V gene's germline CDR1 is MNHNY and CDR2 SVGAGI (reference sequence). In DNA, the CDR3 is TGTGCCAGCAGCCTACAGGGCAATAATTCACCCCTCCACTTT. It is translated as CASSLQGNNSPLHF.

V gene TRBV6-6 combines with J gene TRBJ2-5; 7 nucleotides agree with TRBD1. The J segment lost 5 bases and the V segment lost 5 bases, leaving 5 bases of the junction unmatched. The CDR3 is 13 amino acids. CDR1 and CDR2 from the germline V gene are MNHNY and SVGAGI (reference sequence). The CDR3 loop reads CASSPTGDETQYF. In DNA form, the CDR3 reads TGTGCCAGCAGTCCAACAGGGGACGAGACCCAGTACTTC.

V gene TRBV7-3 combines with J gene TRBJ2-2; TRBD2 is a possible D gene (6 bases). The CDR3 runs 17 residues. The germline V gene has CDR1 SGHTA and CDR2 FQGTGA. V lost 5 bases to trimming and J lost 5 bases, with 21 bases between them. Here the CDR3 reads CASSRGLAGRGTGELFF. The CDR3 bases are TGTGCCAGCAGCAGGGGTTTGGCGGGTCGGGGGACCGGGGAGCTGTTTTTT.

J is TRBJ1-4 and V is TRBV10-3, with 7 bases that match TRBD1. Germline assignment: CDR1 ENHRY and CDR2 SYGVKD. This CDR3 contains 15 residues. The trim removed 6 bases at V and 1 base at J, leaving 5 bases unmatched. The CDR3 sequence is CAIRDRVETNEKLFF. CDR3 coding DNA: TGTGCCATCAGAGACAGGGTTGAAACTAATGAAAAACTGTTTTTT.

The chain joins TRBV19 to TRBJ2-7; 10 bases fit TRBD2. Germline V gene lookup returns CDR1 LNHDA and CDR2 SQIVND (reference sequence). This CDR3 comprises 13 residues. V was pared by 6 bases and J by 3 bases, with 2 bases of the junction left unmatched. The chain's CDR3 is CASSGTSDYEQYF. CDR3 in DNA: TGTGCCAGTAGCGGGACTAGCGACTACGAGCAGTACTTC.

V usage is TRBV5-1 and J usage is TRBJ1-1; D gene ambiguous. CDR3 length equals 11 residues. V dropped 4 bases and J dropped 11 bases, with 12 bases sitting between them. Germline CDR1 reads SGHRS; CDR2 reads YFSETQ. The chain's CDR3 is CASSLQGSAFF. Written as DNA, the CDR3 is TGCGCCAGCAGCCTGCAAGGGAGCGCTTTCTTT.

The rearrangement joins TRBV20-1 to TRBJ2-5, with D hard to call. CDR3 length equals 11 residues. Deletions cut 2 bases from V and 2 bases from J, with 3 bases between. Per germline, CDR1 DFQATT and CDR2 SNEGSKA (reference sequence). The CDR3 is CSARLQETQYF. CDR3 nucleotide sequence: TGCAGTGCTAGACTTCAAGAGACCCAGTACTTC.